The clone carrying this TCR beta chain was seen just once. In the original analysis: Quantification of nucleated cells was approximated via reference gene primer amplification. Some clones are missing from TCRdb's copy, which holds only in-frame ones; the method was immunoSEQ multiplex PCR. That table gives V, J and clone size, and the DNA gave D and trimming. The table shows over 150,000 clones, with nearly 90% occurring only once. This specimen belongs to a study of blood T cell repertoires in COVID-19. On the study more broadly: The samples span acute and convalescent COVID-19 from the United States, Italy and Spain. Nucleic acid was either cDNA or gDNA, and it came from T cells, B-cell-depleted T cells, or PBMCs.

The germline gives CDR1 LNHDA, CDR2 SQIVND (reference sequence). The CDR3 is 15 residues long. V shed 1 base and J 1 base; nucleotides not matched to a gene: 3. Specimen: peripheral blood. This TCR came from a man aged 18 to 30 who had recovered from COVID-19. The V call is TRBV19, the J call TRBJ1-1; 7 positions agree with TRBD1. The CDR3, as DNA: TGTGCCAGTAGTATAGCGGCAGGGGGGAACACTGAAGCTTTCTTT. Its protein is CASSIAAGGNTEAFF.